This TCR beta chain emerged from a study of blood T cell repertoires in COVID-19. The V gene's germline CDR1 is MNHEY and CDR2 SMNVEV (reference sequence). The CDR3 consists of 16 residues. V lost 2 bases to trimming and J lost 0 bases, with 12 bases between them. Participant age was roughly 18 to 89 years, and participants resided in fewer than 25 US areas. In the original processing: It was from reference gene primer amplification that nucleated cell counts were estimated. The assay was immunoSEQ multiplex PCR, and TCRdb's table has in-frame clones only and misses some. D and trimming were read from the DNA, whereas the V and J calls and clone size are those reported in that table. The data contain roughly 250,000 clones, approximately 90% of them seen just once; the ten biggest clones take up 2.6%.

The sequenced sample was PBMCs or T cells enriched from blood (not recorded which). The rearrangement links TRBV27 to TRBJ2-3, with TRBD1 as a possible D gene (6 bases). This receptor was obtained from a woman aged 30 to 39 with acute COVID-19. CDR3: CASSLRTVESTDTQYF. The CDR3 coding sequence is TGTGCCAGCAGTTTAAGGACAGTCGAAAGCACAGATACGCAGTATTTT.